The 29 T cell receptor gamma chains in this list originate from one sample, sequenced in a study of gamma-delta chains in newborns, infants, children. TCRdb re-called the reads through CATT. The sample shows 3,000 to 4,500 gamma-chain clones, roughly 57% of them seen only once. The sample consisted of blood. The source of these receptors is a child who was a newborn, infant or young child, either healthy, febrile or measles-vaccinated (not recorded which).

This chain connects TRGV2 to TRGJ1 or TRGJ2. TCRdb records no J gene; here it was assigned by comparing the DNA to germline. The V and J ends lost 0 bases and 0 bases, in that order; junction bases with no gene match: 5. This CDR3 has 15 residues. Germline V lookup: CDR1 EGSNGY, CDR2 YDSYNSKV. The CDR3 nucleotides are TGTGCCACCTGGGACGGGCCTTGGAATTATTATAAGAAACTCTTT. Encoded protein: CATWDGPWNYYKKLF.

Points on this clone: At one end the junction does not follow the germline gene, possibly because of a read error. Additional DNA sequences in this sample encode the identical CDR3. The V gene is TRGV9, the J gene TRGJ1 or TRGJ2. TCRdb supplies no J gene; here it was assigned by aligning the nucleotide sequence to germline. The germline V gene has CDR1 GITISATS and CDR2 ISYDGTV (reference sequence). This CDR3 is 13 amino acids long. CDR3: CALWEPNYYKKLF. CDR3 nucleotide sequence: TGCGCCTTGTGGGAGCCGAATTATTATAAGAAACTCTTT.

A few counts support this clone. The chain has TRGV8 and TRGJ1 or TRGJ2. Here the J gene came from matching the DNA to germline, since TCRdb omits it. V was clipped by 3 bases and J by 10 bases; unmatched bases: 12. This CDR3 is built from 13 residues. CDR1 and CDR2 from the germline V gene are VENAVY and YDSYNSRV. The CDR3 nucleotides are TGTGCCACCTGGGATTCTGATTGGAAGAAGAAACTCTTT. Amino acids: CATWDSDWKKKLF.

This clone is judged large (0.1 to 1%). Additional DNA sequences in this sample encode the identical CDR3. This chain uses TRGV2 with TRGJ1 or TRGJ2. TCRdb carries no J gene annotation; the J gene was assigned here by matching the DNA with germline. V lost 0 bases to trimming and J lost 1 base; unmatched junction nucleotides: 0. This CDR3 comprises 13 residues. Germline assignment: CDR1 EGSNGY and CDR2 YDSYNSKV. The CDR3 loop is CATWDGNYYKKLF. The CDR3 DNA follows: TGTGCCACCTGGGACGGGAATTATTATAAGAAACTCTTT.

The genes are TRGV4 and TRGJ1 or TRGJ2. TCRdb does not report a J gene; here it was assigned by matching the DNA to germline references. There are 14 residues in the CDR3. The ends lost 0 bases at V and 5 bases at J; junction bases unmatched: 7. The germline V gene has CDR1 EGSTGY and CDR2 YDSYTSSV. The CDR3 loop reads CATWDGPFHYKKLF. Written as DNA, the CDR3 is TGTGCCACCTGGGATGGGCCTTTTCATTATAAGAAACTCTTT.

This clone was recorded a few times. The chain uses TRGV8 and TRGJP1. Here the J gene was assigned by germline matching of the DNA, as TCRdb has none. The V gene end was trimmed by 2 bases and the J gene end by 3 bases; junction bases not matched to a gene: 0. CDR3 length equals 13 residues. The germline V gene encodes CDR1 VENAVY and CDR2 YDSYNSRV. The CDR3 reads CATWDTTGWFKIF. In nucleotides, the CDR3 is TGTGCCACCTGGGATACCACTGGTTGGTTCAAGATATTT.

The chain uses TRGV9 and TRGJ1 or TRGJ2. Here the J gene came from matching the DNA to germline, since TCRdb omits it. Germline-derived CDR1 and CDR2 are GITISATS and ISYDGTV (reference sequence). The CDR3 has 14 residues. J was trimmed by 8 bases and V by 3 bases; bases with no gene match: 13. The CDR3 DNA sequence: TGTGCCTTGTGGGAGCCCACGGAGCGACATAAGAAACTCTTT. Amino acid sequence: CALWEPTERHKKLF.

J gene calling gave no result, while the V gene is TRGV8. The CDR3 has 11 amino acids. The V gene's germline CDR1 is VENAVY and CDR2 YDSYNSRV. DNA of the CDR3: TGTGCCACCTGGGATGGTTATAAGAGACTCTTT. It is translated as CATWDGYKRLF.

CDR3 loop: CATGDGRKKLF. The DNA for the CDR3 is TGTGCCACTGGGGACGGGCGAAAGAAACTCTTT. This chain links TRGV2 with TRGJ1 or TRGJ2. Here the J gene was assigned by germline matching of the DNA, as TCRdb has none. Germline V gene sequence: CDR1 EGSNGY, CDR2 YDSYNSKV. The V segment lost 10 bases and the J segment 10 bases; nucleotides outside the gene matches: 13. The CDR3 is 11 residues long.

For the CDR3, the DNA is TGTGCCTTGTGGGAGCTGTCGTATTGGATCAAGACGTTT. It translates to CALWELSYWIKTF. The rearrangement uses TRGV9 and TRGJP2. Since TCRdb gives no J gene, matching the DNA to germline was used here to assign it. V shed 3 bases and J 9 bases; nucleotides not matched to a gene: 7. The CDR3 is 13 residues long. Germline assignment: CDR1 GITISATS and CDR2 ISYDGTV (reference sequence).

The count of this clone is one. CDR3 region: CATWGDSSDWIKTF. CDR3 bases: TGTGCCACCTGGGGCGATAGTAGTGATTGGATCAAGACGTTT. This sequence joins TRGV8 and TRGJP2. The J gene, not given by TCRdb, was assigned here from a germline match of the nucleotide sequence. CDR1 is VENAVY, CDR2 YDSYNSRV, per germline. The CDR3 is 14 residues long. The V and J ends lost 5 bases and 0 bases, in that order; junction bases with no gene match: 3.

This clone was found once. CDR3 protein: CATWDRHEQKLF. For the CDR3, the DNA is TGTGCCACCTGGGACAGGCACGAACAGAAACTCTTT. The genes are TRGV3 and TRGJ1 or TRGJ2. The J gene was missing in TCRdb and was found by matching the end of the DNA to germline. Trimming took 0 bases from V and 11 from J; bases not matched to a gene: 7. Germline V gene sequence: CDR1 VTNTFY, CDR2 YDVSTARD (reference sequence). The CDR3 spans 12 residues.

As regards this clone: Other DNA sequences in the sample encode the same CDR3. The V segment is TRGV9, and no J call was made. CDR3 size: 13 residues. Germline lookup yields CDR1 GITISATS and CDR2 ISYDGTV (reference sequence). The CDR3 sequence is CALWEIYYYKKLF. The CDR3 DNA reads as TGTGCCTTGTGGGAGATTTATTATTATAAGAAACTCTTC.

For the J gene the call is TRGJ1 or TRGJ2; the V gene lacks a call. This CDR3 is built from 13 residues. The CDR3 coding sequence is TGTGCCTTGTGGGAGTCACATTATTATAAGAAACTCTTT. This sequence encodes CALWESHYYKKLF.

The chain links TRGV8 to TRGJP2. The J gene, absent from TCRdb, was called here by matching the DNA to germline. Germline V lookup: CDR1 VENAVY, CDR2 YDSYNSRV. This CDR3 contains 15 residues. After removal of 5 bases from V and 0 bases from J, the junction contained 6 bases not matched to a gene. The CDR3 spells CATWAYYSSDWIKTF. Written as DNA, the CDR3 is TGTGCCACCTGGGCCTATTATAGTAGTGATTGGATCAAGACGTTT.

A note on this clone: Within the sample, other DNA sequences also encode this same CDR3. This chain uses TRGV4 with TRGJ1 or TRGJ2. Matching the DNA to germline supplied the J gene, which TCRdb does not give. The J segment lost 6 bases and the V segment lost 0 bases, leaving 2 bases of the junction unmatched. The CDR3 covers 12 residues. The germline V gene encodes CDR1 EGSTGY and CDR2 YDSYTSSV. The CDR3, as DNA: TGTGCCACCTGGGATGGGCTTTATAAGAAACTCTTT. Its translation is CATWDGLYKKLF.

Only one count was recorded for this clone. V is TRGV4 and J is TRGJP2. The J gene, missing from TCRdb, was assigned here through DNA to germline matching. Trimming cost V 4 bases and J 0 bases; bases outside gene matches: 26. The CDR3 totals 22 residues. Germline-derived CDR1 and CDR2 are EGSTGY and YDSYTSSV. CDR3 nucleotide sequence: TGTGCCACCTGGGAGATGGAAGCCCTAGTCTTGGAGGGGTATAGTAGTGATTGGATCAAGACGTTT. Translating gives CATWEMEALVLEGYSSDWIKTF.

This chain links TRGV9 with TRGJP. The J gene, missing from TCRdb, was assigned here through DNA to germline matching. From germline, CDR1 is GITISATS and CDR2 ISYDGTV (reference sequence). This CDR3 comprises 17 residues. V lost 2 bases and J lost 7; bases outside the gene matches: 8. The CDR3 DNA is TGTGCCTTGTGGGAGGCAACGGGGGAGTTGGGCAAAAAAATCAAGGTATTT. Translated: CALWEATGELGKKIKVF.

V and J are TRGV8 and TRGJ1 or TRGJ2. In the absence of a J gene in TCRdb, the DNA was matched to germline to assign it here. J was trimmed by 5 bases and V by 2 bases; bases with no gene match: 6. The CDR3 sequence is 13 residues long. Germline values: CDR1 VENAVY, CDR2 YDSYNSRV. The CDR3 sequence: CATWDIDNYKKLF. In DNA, the CDR3 is TGTGCCACCTGGGATATCGATAATTATAAGAAACTCTTT.

The V call is TRGV9, the J call TRGJ1 or TRGJ2. TCRdb records no J gene; here it was assigned by comparing the DNA to germline. The CDR3 spans 16 residues. Trimming removed 0 bases from V and 3 bases from J; junction bases left unmatched: 11. Germline lookup yields CDR1 GITISATS and CDR2 ISYDGTV (reference sequence). The CDR3 nucleotides read TGTGCCTTGTGGGAGGTGACCCCCTCCTGTTATTATAAGAAACTCTTT. It specifies CALWEVTPSCYYKKLF.

The chain combines TRGV8 with TRGJ1 or TRGJ2. TCRdb does not report a J gene; here it was assigned by matching the DNA to germline references. Per the germline V gene, CDR1 is VENAVY and CDR2 is YDSYNSRV. The CDR3 runs 13 residues. V lost 3 bases to trimming and J lost 2 bases; unmatched junction nucleotides: 4. CDR3 loop: CATWDGDYYKKLF. In DNA form, the CDR3 reads TGTGCCACCTGGGATGGCGATTATTATAAGAAACTCTTT.

This clone showed up just a few times. The chain recombines TRGV9 with TRGJP. TCRdb carries no J gene annotation; the J gene was assigned here by matching the DNA with germline. The CDR3 consists of 16 residues. The V segment lost 2 bases and the J segment 6 bases; nucleotides outside the gene matches: 4. Germline CDR1 and CDR2: GITISATS and ISYDGTV (reference sequence). The CDR3 sequence: CALWEGRELGKKIKVF. Written as DNA, the CDR3 is TGTGCCTTGTGGGAGGGAAGAGAGTTGGGCAAAAAAATCAAGGTATTT.

This chain joins TRGV9 and TRGJ1 or TRGJ2. Since TCRdb gives no J gene, matching the DNA to germline was used here to assign it. The germline CDR1 and CDR2 sequences are GITISATS and ISYDGTV (reference sequence). The CDR3 extends over 14 amino acids. The J segment lost 4 bases and the V segment lost 2 bases, leaving 8 bases of the junction unmatched. CDR3: CALWEANPYYKKLF. CDR3 nucleotides: TGTGCCTTGTGGGAGGCGAACCCCTATTATAAGAAACTCTTT.

In its sample, this clone was seen a few times. The V and J genes are TRGV8 and TRGJP2. The J gene is not listed in TCRdb, so it was assigned here from a DNA match to germline. J was trimmed by 8 bases and V by 3 bases; bases with no gene match: 3. The CDR3 consists of 12 residues. The germline V gene has CDR1 VENAVY and CDR2 YDSYNSRV. DNA for the CDR3: TGTGCCACCTGGGATGAAGATTGGATCAAGACGTTT. It is translated as CATWDEDWIKTF.

This clone was observed a handful of times. The same CDR3 is also encoded by other DNA sequences in this sample. This chain connects TRGV9 to TRGJP. TCRdb does not report a J gene; here it was assigned by matching the DNA to germline references. With 1 base clipped from V and 7 bases from J, the junction kept 4 bases outside the gene matches. CDR3 length: 16 amino acids. CDR1 and CDR2 from the germline V gene are GITISATS and ISYDGTV (reference sequence). CDR3 protein: CALWEVSELGKKIKVF. CDR3 nucleotides: TGTGCCTTGTGGGAGGTATCTGAGTTGGGCAAAAAAATCAAGGTATTT.

This clone was seen only a few times. This same CDR3 is encoded by further DNA sequences in the sample. This sequence joins TRGV9 and TRGJP. No J gene is reported in TCRdb; it was inferred here by comparing the DNA with germline. With 5 bases clipped from V and 4 bases from J, the junction kept 2 bases outside the gene matches. This CDR3 spans 15 amino acids. Per germline, CDR1 GITISATS and CDR2 ISYDGTV (reference sequence). The CDR3 DNA sequence: TGTGCCTTGTGGGTCCAAGAGTTGGGCAAAAAAATCAAGGTATTT. Translation: CALWVQELGKKIKVF.

The rearrangement joins TRGV8 to TRGJP1. TCRdb is silent on the J gene; assignment here came from matching the DNA to germline. V shed 4 bases, J shed 3 bases, and the junction held 8 bases outside the gene matches. This CDR3 comprises 15 residues. The germline V gene has CDR1 VENAVY and CDR2 YDSYNSRV. CDR3 loop: CATWERAPTGWFKIF. CDR3 coding DNA: TGTGCCACCTGGGAACGGGCCCCCACTGGTTGGTTCAAGATATTT.

The chain couples TRGV2 to TRGJ1 or TRGJ2. TCRdb records no J gene; here it was assigned by comparing the DNA to germline. J gave up 11 bases and V 0 bases, and 7 bases lay outside the gene matches. The CDR3 contains 12 residues. CDR1 is EGSNGY, CDR2 YDSYNSKV, per germline. CDR3 sequence reads: CATWDGRGQKLF. The CDR3 DNA reads TGTGCCACCTGGGACGGGCGGGGGCAGAAACTCTTT.

This chain joins TRGV9 and TRGJ1 or TRGJ2. CDR1 is GITISATS, CDR2 ISYDGTV, per germline (reference sequence). V dropped 4 bases and J dropped 3; count of bases not matched to a gene: 3. CDR3 length: 12 residues. CDR3 sequence (DNA): TGTGCCTTGTGGGATGCTTATTATAAGAAACTCTTT. Translating it yields CALWDAYYKKLF.